This TCR beta chain was observed in a study of CD8 T cells in Susac syndrome. It was negative isolation that provided the CD8+ and CD4+ T cells, whereas TEMRA cells were enriched by FACS. RNA in amounts of about 0.45 to 1 ug was reverse transcribed with random hexamers. By means of immunoSEQ multiplex PCR, TCR beta CDR3 spanning 54 Vbeta and 13 Jbeta underwent amplification. Via MiXCR, TCRdb re-called the immunoSEQ multiplex PCR reads, giving one row per CDR3 protein. In the table there are 100,000 to 150,000 distinct CDR3 sequences, over 80% of which are singletons. The CDR3 runs 12 residues. The germline V gene encodes CDR1 LGHDT and CDR2 YNNKEL (reference sequence). V was shortened by 9 bases and J by 7 bases, with 16 bases between the two germline ends.

V and J are TRBV3-1 and TRBJ2-7; tentatively, D is TRBD1 or TRBD2 (6 bases each). The receptor was isolated from a human donor with multiple sclerosis. The sample consisted of CD8+ T cells from PBMCs. The CDR3 DNA reads as TGTGCCAGGGACACAGGGAGCGGGGAGCAGTACGTC. Its protein product is CARDTGSGEQYV.